The sample holds a few counts of the clone carrying this T cell receptor beta chain. Its antigen is unknown. Some clones are missing from TCRdb's copy, which holds only in-frame ones; the method was immunoSEQ multiplex PCR. The sample carries about 400,000 clones, 75% to 90% recorded once. These data belong to a study of Ad26.COV2.S vaccination and SARS-CoV-2 variants. Overall study context: Enrolled in COV1001, the donor was in the Ad26.COV2.S trial arm, which received the vaccine. Recipients of Ad26.COV2.S got it intramuscularly, once or twice 56 days apart. Study-wide results and limits: Total T cell responses may have been underestimated by the TCR breadth and depth analyses.

The germline V gene encodes CDR1 SGHTA and CDR2 FQGNSA. The CDR3 has 13 residues. The trim removed 6 bases at V and 9 bases at J, leaving 4 bases unmatched. Treatment described: over 15 received Ad26.COV2.S at low or high dose, single or two shots; 5 received placebo; per-sample allocation not given. Sampling happened 63 days after the first vaccine or placebo injection. Donation was by an adult aged 18-55 years who was in Boston. The sample was peripheral blood, taken in a trial of Ad26.COV2.S vaccine versus placebo. The chain recombines TRBV7-2 with TRBJ1-6, with 8 bases identical to TRBD1. The source of this sequence is a person aged 18-65 years who received the Ad26.COV2.S COVID-19 vaccine or a placebo. The CDR3 region is CASRLDRVSPLHF. The CDR3 DNA reads as TGTGCCAGCAGGCTGGACAGGGTTTCACCCCTCCACTTT.